Each of the 7 T cell receptor beta chains below was sequenced from the same sample in a study of cytomegalovirus exposure and HLA in healthy donors. The PCR ran on 60 Vbeta and 13 Jbeta primers. Assay used: immunoSEQ multiplex PCR; TCRdb lists only in-frame clones, some missing. This table has approximately 120,000 clones, more than 80% appearing once. The source material was PBMCs. Receptors were obtained from a woman in her 30s in good health and CMV-seropositive.

The rearrangement uses TRBV13 and TRBJ1-2, with a tentative D call TRBD1 (6 bases). The V gene lost 5 bases and the J gene lost 4 bases, with 14 bases spanning the gap. The CDR3 extends over 14 amino acids. The germline CDR1 and CDR2 sequences are PRHDT and FYEKMQ (reference sequence). CDR3 region: CASSPQQGAYGYTF. In nucleotides, the CDR3 is TGTGCCAGCAGCCCACAACAGGGCGCCTATGGCTACACCTTC. Looking up the rest from reference TRBV13 and TRBJ1-2 gives the full variable domain: AAGVIQSPRHLIKEKRETATLKCYPIPRHDTVYWYQQGPGQDPQFLISFYEKMQSDKGSIPDRFSAQQFSDYHSELNMSSLELGDSALYFCASSPQQGAYGYTFGSGTRLTVV.

The rearrangement uses TRBV29-1 and TRBJ2-2, with TRBD2 identical over 13 bases. The CDR3 runs 15 residues. CDR1 is SQVTM and CDR2 is ANQGSEA in the germline V gene. Trimming cost V 7 bases and J 1 base; bases outside gene matches: 3. The CDR3 sequence: CSARTSGGNTGELFF. In nucleotides, the CDR3 is TGCAGCGCTCGGACTAGCGGGGGGAACACCGGGGAGCTGTTTTTT.

The chain couples TRBV27 to TRBJ2-2; 9 bases are a match to TRBD1. The CDR3 has 14 residues. V shed 6 bases, J shed 8 bases, and the junction held 7 bases outside the gene matches. Germline V gives CDR1 MNHEY, CDR2 SMNVEV (reference sequence). CDR3 sequence reads: CASRRTGVDGELFF. The CDR3, as DNA: TGTGCCAGCAGGCGGACAGGGGTGGATGGGGAGCTGTTTTTT.

The CDR3 region has the DNA TGTGCCAGTACCATAAACGGGGACAGGTACAATGAGCAGTTCTTC. This gives the protein CASTINGDRYNEQFF. V gene TRBV19 combines with J gene TRBJ2-1, with TRBD1 matching over 8 bases. The germline gives CDR1 LNHDA, CDR2 SQIVND (reference sequence). This CDR3 region has 15 residues. Germline trimming cut 7 bases from V and 4 bases from J; bases unmatched to any gene: 9.

This clone was seen only once. The rearrangement uses TRBV6-6 and TRBJ2-5; a possible D gene is TRBD1 (6 bases). Germline V CDR1 and CDR2: MNHNY, SVGAGI (reference sequence). V was pared by 7 bases and J by 5 bases, with 11 bases between. The CDR3 is made up of 12 amino acids. The CDR3 DNA sequence: TGTGCCAGCACGGGCCAGGGGGAGACCCAGTACTTC. It encodes CASTGQGETQYF.

This clone was counted a few times. The chain uses TRBV7-9 and TRBJ2-7; 9 nucleotides align to TRBD1. With V trimmed by 4 bases and J by 5 bases, 12 bases remained unmatched. Germline CDR1 SEHNR, CDR2 FQNEAQ (reference sequence). This CDR3 spans 16 amino acids. Here the CDR3 DNA reads TGTGCCAGCAGCTCCAGCGGGACAGGGTTCTGGAACGAGCAGTACTTC. It specifies CASSSSGTGFWNEQYF.

This clone has just a few counts. This sample includes further DNA sequences coding for the same CDR3. This rearrangement joins TRBV5-4 to TRBJ1-2; 7 nucleotides match TRBD1. The CDR3 has 14 residues. The ends lost 0 bases at V and 4 bases at J; junction bases unmatched: 3. Germline V gives CDR1 SGHNT, CDR2 YYREEE (reference sequence). The CDR3 region is CASSLGTGAYGYTF. The CDR3 nucleotides read TGTGCCAGCAGCTTGGGCACAGGGGCCTATGGCTACACCTTC.